This passage covers 32 T cell receptor beta chains from one sample sequenced in a study of T-cell reconstitution after alpha-beta-depleted transplantation in children. TCRbeta library preparation incorporated unique molecular identifiers. MiXCR, applied by TCRdb to the PCR reads, yields one record per CDR3 protein. Of 60,000 to 85,000 distinct CDR3 sequences in the sample, roughly 20% were seen once. This specimen consisted of PBMCs, mostly from graft donor cells, obtained 360 days after TCRalphabeta/CD19-depleted stem cell transplant. The source is a male patient aged 2-15 years who had a stem cell transplant for acute lymphoblastic leukemia, so the T cells may come from the graft donor.

This clonotype was counted ten times or more. This chain connects TRBV24-1 to TRBJ2-3, with D perhaps TRBD1 (5 bases). CDR3 length equals 16 residues. Per germline, CDR1 KGHDR and CDR2 SFDVKD. The germline V and J ends were trimmed by 3 bases and 2 bases, with 14 bases remaining between them. The CDR3 sequence: CATSDPTGDLTDTQYF. The CDR3, as DNA: TGTGCCACCAGTGATCCTACAGGCGATCTCACAGATACGCAGTATTTT.

The V gene is TRBV19, the J gene TRBJ2-2; D is ambiguous. This CDR3 has 12 amino acids. CDR1 and CDR2 (germline): LNHDA, SQIVND (reference sequence). V was clipped by 3 bases and J by 5 bases, with 4 bases between them. CDR3 DNA sequence: TGTGCCAGTAGTATGGCGACCGGGGAGCTGTTTTTT. Protein product: CASSMATGELFF.

This clonotype appeared a few times. The chain is built from TRBV6-1 and TRBJ2-7; TRBD1 aligns across 7 bases. Trimming at V came to 7 bases and at J to 0 bases, leaving 6 bases not matched to a gene. Per germline, CDR1 MNHNS and CDR2 SASEGT. This CDR3 has 14 residues. CDR3 in DNA: TGTGCCAGCAATCTGGACAGGATCTCCTACGAGCAGTACTTC. Its translation: CASNLDRISYEQYF.

This clonotype was counted between two and nine times. The chain joins TRBV12-3 or TRBV12-4 to TRBJ2-1, with TRBD2 matching over 10 bases. This CDR3 region has 15 residues. The junction had 5 bases not matched to a gene; V was cut back by 6 bases and J by 3 bases. The CDR3 loop reads CASRVLAGVYNEQFF. CDR3 DNA: TGTGCCAGCAGGGTTCTAGCGGGAGTCTACAATGAGCAGTTCTTC.

A few counts support this clonotype. V usage is TRBV12-3 or TRBV12-4 and J usage is TRBJ2-5; D uncertain. The CDR3 totals 13 residues. Between the trimmed V and J ends, which lost 5 bases and 5 bases, there was a span of 12 bases. CDR3 sequence: CASSLRFRETQYF. The CDR3 DNA reads as TGTGCCAGCAGTCTTAGGTTCAGGGAGACCCAGTACTTC.

The rearrangement uses TRBV4-1 and TRBJ2-7, with 7 positions matching TRBD1. CDR1 and CDR2 (germline): MGHRA, YSYEKL. The CDR3 runs to 13 residues. V lost 2 bases to trimming and J lost 5 bases; unmatched junction nucleotides: 3. CDR3: CASSQNRGHEQYF. The CDR3 DNA reads as TGCGCCAGCAGCCAAAACAGGGGCCACGAGCAGTACTTC.

This clonotype was seen only a few times. V gene TRBV5-1 combines with J gene TRBJ2-7; a possible D gene is TRBD2 (6 bases). This CDR3 has 14 amino acids. Germline CDR1 reads SGHRS; CDR2 reads YFSETQ. The V end was cut by 2 bases, the J end by 6 bases, with 15 bases between. The CDR3 protein is CASSFSGFPSEQYF. CDR3 nucleotides: TGCGCCAGCAGCTTTAGCGGATTTCCTAGCGAGCAGTACTTC.

This rearrangement joins TRBV6-6 to TRBJ2-7; no firm D call. Trimming took off 2 bases at V and 3 bases at J, with 8 bases between the two ends. Germline V gene data show CDR1 as MNHNY and CDR2 as SVGAGI (reference sequence). The CDR3 is 13 residues long. The CDR3 nucleotides are TGTGCCAGCAGTTACATTGTCGGCTACGAGCAGTACTTC. This sequence encodes CASSYIVGYEQYF.

The V gene is TRBV24-1, the J gene TRBJ2-1; TRBD2 agrees at 7 bases. Germline values: CDR1 KGHDR, CDR2 SFDVKD. Trimming removed 7 bases from V and 1 base from J; junction bases left unmatched: 21. The CDR3 is 20 amino acids. The CDR3 sequence: CATSVGVLARSGDSYNEQFF. For the CDR3, the DNA is TGTGCCACCAGCGTAGGTGTACTAGCGCGATCGGGCGATTCCTACAATGAGCAGTTCTTC.

At least ten counts were recorded for this clonotype. The chain uses TRBV6-1 and TRBJ2-4, with 11 bases lining up with TRBD2. Germline CDR1 is MNHNS and CDR2 is SASEGT. V lost 6 bases to trimming and J lost 4 bases; unmatched junction nucleotides: 2. The CDR3 is 14 amino acids. The CDR3, as DNA: TGTGCCAGCAGCCGGACTAGCGGGAAAAACATTCAGTACTTC. It is translated as CASSRTSGKNIQYF.

J is TRBJ2-5 and V is TRBV11-2, with D perhaps matching TRBD2 (6 bases). The CDR3 runs 14 residues. Germline lookup yields CDR1 SGHAT and CDR2 FQNNGV. The V end lost 4 bases, the J end lost 2 bases, and 11 bases lay between the germline ends. Written as DNA, the CDR3 is TGTGCCAGCAGCTCCCCGACTAGTCAAGAGACCCAGTACTTC. Its protein is CASSSPTSQETQYF.

This clonotype has only a few counts. This chain connects TRBV7-2 to TRBJ2-1; D ambiguous. Between the trimmed V and J ends, which lost 5 bases and 8 bases, there was a span of 16 bases. CDR3 size: 14 residues. Germline V gene data show CDR1 as SGHTA and CDR2 as FQGNSA. The CDR3 loop is CASSISLTSDEQFF. CDR3 in DNA: TGTGCCAGCAGCATCTCGTTGACCTCCGATGAGCAGTTCTTC. The variable domain in full, with the rest retrieved from reference TRBV7-2 and TRBJ2-1, is GAGVSQSPSNKVTEKGKDVELRCDPISGHTALYWYRQSLGQGLEFLIYFQGNSAPDKSGLPSDRFSAERTGGSVSTLTIQRTQQEDSAVYLCASSISLTSDEQFFGPGTRLTVL.

This clonotype came up many times. The chain has TRBV4-2 and TRBJ2-7; D not resolved. The CDR3 is 12 amino acids. Germline CDR1 LGHNA, CDR2 YNFKEQ. The V end was cut by 0 bases, the J end by 9 bases, with 9 bases between. As DNA, the CDR3 is TGTGCCAGCAGCCAAGATTTAGGACGGCAGTACTTC. Protein product: CASSQDLGRQYF.

This clonotype showed up just a few times. The chain combines TRBV10-3 with TRBJ2-7; 14 bases align to TRBD2. The trim removed 8 bases at V and 0 bases at J, leaving 12 bases unmatched. Germline lookup yields CDR1 ENHRY and CDR2 SYGVKD. The CDR3 is made up of 18 amino acids. The CDR3 protein is CAIGRLAGGPQRSYEQYF. The CDR3 region has the DNA TGTGCCATCGGAAGACTAGCGGGAGGGCCCCAACGCTCCTACGAGCAGTACTTC.

This clonotype was observed once. The chain employs TRBV29-1 and TRBJ1-1; the D gene is possibly TRBD1 (6 bases). V was trimmed by 4 bases and J by 12 bases, leaving 18 bases between them. The germline gives CDR1 SQVTM, CDR2 ANQGSEA. The CDR3 spans 12 residues. The CDR3 is CSVVVSAGESFF. CDR3 sequence (DNA): TGCAGCGTTGTCGTGTCGGCAGGGGAGTCTTTCTTT.

The rearrangement uses TRBV4-1 and TRBJ2-3; TRBD1 aligns across 9 bases. The CDR3 runs to 20 residues. Trimming cost V 4 bases and J 2 bases; bases outside gene matches: 19. Germline CDR1 reads MGHRA; CDR2 reads YSYEKL. CDR3 coding DNA: TGCGCCAGCAGCCGGCAATACGTAGGCGGACAGGGGAGGGTCACAGATACGCAGTATTTT. Protein sequence: CASSRQYVGGQGRVTDTQYF.

In this sample, this clonotype turned up a few times. V and J are TRBV3-1 and TRBJ2-3; D remains ambiguous. The V gene's germline CDR1 is LGHDT and CDR2 YNNKEL (reference sequence). The length of the CDR3 is 12 residues. Trimming took off 4 bases at V and 11 bases at J, with 13 bases between the two ends. In nucleotides, the CDR3 is TGTGCCAGCAGCCGAGGTCTGAATATGCAGTATTTT. This codes for CASSRGLNMQYF.

This chain uses TRBV29-1 with TRBJ2-3; 7 nucleotides match TRBD1. Trimming removed 3 bases from V and 6 bases from J; junction bases left unmatched: 15. CDR1 and CDR2 (germline): SQVTM, ANQGSEA. The CDR3 sequence is 16 residues long. The CDR3 protein is CSVEWWDRRARDTQYF. Written as DNA, the CDR3 is TGCAGCGTTGAGTGGTGGGACAGACGAGCCCGTGATACGCAGTATTTT.

V usage is TRBV7-8 and J usage is TRBJ2-7; D not resolved. This CDR3 has 14 residues. The V end was cut by 3 bases, the J end by 0 bases, with 9 bases between. Germline V gives CDR1 SGHVS, CDR2 FQNEAQ. Written as DNA, the CDR3 is TGTGCCAGCAGCTTCCGGGCCCGCTCCTACGAGCAGTACTTC. It specifies CASSFRARSYEQYF.

This chain uses TRBV5-1 with TRBJ2-7; D gene unclear. Deletions cut 5 bases from V and 1 base from J, with 10 bases between. Germline assignment: CDR1 SGHRS and CDR2 YFSETQ. The CDR3 runs to 13 residues. This chain's CDR3 is CASRPTPSYEQYF. The CDR3 DNA follows: TGCGCCAGCAGACCGACTCCTTCCTACGAGCAGTACTTC.

This clonotype was seen more than once but under ten times. J is TRBJ2-7 and V is TRBV5-1; the D gene is possibly TRBD1 (5 bases). Germline CDR1 reads SGHRS; CDR2 reads YFSETQ. This CDR3 contains 14 residues. V shed 3 bases and J shed 6 bases, with 16 bases lying between them. CDR3 nucleotides: TGCGCCAGCAGCTCCCGGACACCCCCGGGCGAGCAGTACTTC. Amino acids: CASSSRTPPGEQYF.

This clonotype was recorded a few times. This chain connects TRBV12-3 or TRBV12-4 to TRBJ1-5; TRBD1 might be the D (5 bases). Deletions cut 7 bases from V and 7 bases from J, with 20 bases between. The CDR3 runs to 15 residues. CDR3 DNA sequence: TGTGCCAGCACCCACACAGGTAGAGGGAACCAGCCCCAGCATTTT. Protein: CASTHTGRGNQPQHF.

A few counts support this clonotype. The chain couples TRBV20-1 to TRBJ2-7; D possibly corresponds to TRBD1 (6 bases). V lost 1 base and J lost 2, with 12 bases in between. The CDR3 loop spans 14 amino acids. Looked up from germline, CDR1 is DFQATT and CDR2 is SNEGSKA (reference sequence). CDR3: CSARVDRTTYEQYF. Here the CDR3 DNA reads TGCAGTGCTAGAGTTGACAGGACCACCTACGAGCAGTACTTC.

The chain joins TRBV2 to TRBJ2-3; D is ambiguous. From germline, CDR1 is SNHLY and CDR2 FYNNEI. V lost 6 bases and J 2 bases, leaving 9 bases between the germline ends. The CDR3 is made up of 13 amino acids. CDR3 in amino acids: CASRKTYTDTQYF. CDR3 bases: TGTGCCAGCAGAAAGACATACACAGATACGCAGTATTTT.

This clonotype was recorded many times. V usage is TRBV6-5 and J usage is TRBJ1-6, with 9 nucleotides matching TRBD1. CDR3 length: 18 residues. Germline CDR1 reads MNHEY; CDR2 reads SVGAGI. V lost 6 bases, J lost 3 bases, and 12 bases stayed unmatched. The CDR3, as DNA: TGTGCCAGCAGCCTACGGTCGAACAGGGGGCACTATAATTCACCCCTCCACTTT. The encoded protein is CASSLRSNRGHYNSPLHF.

In its sample, this clonotype was seen many times. V usage is TRBV24-1 and J usage is TRBJ1-5; D gene uncertain. CDR1 is KGHDR and CDR2 is SFDVKD in the germline V gene. CDR3 length: 13 residues. Trimming pared 5 bases from V and 7 bases from J, leaving 11 bases between. CDR3 in DNA: TGTGCCACCAGTGGGTCCGGCCACCAGCCCCAGCATTTT. Translating it yields CATSGSGHQPQHF.

The gene calls are TRBV30 and TRBJ2-6; D perhaps matches TRBD1 (6 bases). This CDR3 is built from 17 residues. The V end was cut by 4 bases, the J end by 1 base, with 17 bases between. The V gene's germline CDR1 is GTSNPN and CDR2 SVGIG (reference sequence). CDR3 DNA: TGTGCCTGGAAGATGGGGGCGTTTAGGTCTGGGGCCAACGTCCTGACTTTC. This translates into CAWKMGAFRSGANVLTF. Based on the CDR3 plus reference TRBV30 and TRBJ2-6, the full variable domain is SQTIHQWPATLVQPVGSPLSLECTVEGTSNPNLYWYRQAAGRGLQLLFYSVGIGQISSEVPQNLSASRPQDRQFILSSKKLLLSDSGFYLCAWKMGAFRSGANVLTFGAGSRLTVL.

This clonotype was recorded a few times. The chain carries TRBV18 and TRBJ2-7; TRBD1 matches at 9 bases. Unmatched junction bases numbered 6, after V lost 8 bases and J lost 1 base. Germline CDR1 KGHSH, CDR2 LQKENI. The CDR3 runs 14 residues. The CDR3 loop reads CASVHGTGSYEQYF. CDR3 nucleotide sequence: TGTGCCAGCGTGCACGGGACAGGGTCCTACGAGCAGTACTTC.

This chain links TRBV5-1 with TRBJ2-1, with 15 positions matching TRBD2. Germline CDR1 and CDR2: SGHRS and YFSETQ. This CDR3 comprises 15 residues. J was trimmed by 9 bases and V by 4 bases; bases with no gene match: 5. The CDR3 bases are TGCGCCAGCAGCCCCGGACTAGCGGGAGGGGTTGAGCAGTTCTTC. It codes for CASSPGLAGGVEQFF.

Here the CDR3 reads CASSFRRRTEAFF. The CDR3 nucleotides read TGTGCCAGCTCTTTTCGGAGGCGGACTGAAGCTTTCTTT. The chain is built from TRBV2 and TRBJ1-1, with D hard to call. The CDR3 spans 13 residues. CDR1 is SNHLY and CDR2 is FYNNEI in the germline V gene. V lost 8 bases to trimming and J lost 5 bases, with 15 bases between them.

This clonotype was seen repeatedly, ten times or more. This chain connects TRBV4-1 to TRBJ1-4; the match to TRBD1 covers 8 bases. The ends lost 1 base at V and 0 bases at J; junction bases unmatched: 4. There are 17 residues in the CDR3. CDR1 is MGHRA, CDR2 YSYEKL, per germline. CDR3 residues: CASSQGAGGATNEKLFF. Here the CDR3 DNA reads TGCGCCAGCAGCCAAGGGGCAGGGGGCGCAACTAATGAAAAACTGTTTTTT.

This clonotype was found many times. The V gene is TRBV12-3 or TRBV12-4, the J gene TRBJ2-7; 11 nucleotides match TRBD2. Trimming at V came to 6 bases and at J to 6 bases, leaving 7 bases not matched to a gene. The CDR3 covers 14 residues. This CDR3 is CASRKLAGAGEQYF. Written as DNA, the CDR3 is TGTGCCAGCAGAAAACTAGCGGGAGCGGGCGAGCAGTACTTC.